This T cell receptor (beta chain) was captured in a study of shared clonotypes between healthy human individuals. Study details: CD4 naive cells filled three plates per donor, CD4 memory three, CD8 naive two and CD8 memory one. General study points: Memory subsets generally showed lower estimated richness than naive subsets. Blood alone was sampled, and tissue repertoires likely differ.

After removal of 7 bases from V and 5 bases from J, the junction contained 18 bases not matched to a gene. Germline lookup yields CDR1 SQVTM and CDR2 ANQGSEA. This CDR3 contains 16 residues. Sequencing used immunoSEQ multiplex PCR; TCRdb keeps in-frame clones, though not all of them. The data hold approximately 2.3 million clones, with just over 90% observed a single time. The donors were adults (healthy and HIV-negative) with no recent acute infections or vaccinations. Concerning this clone itself: Its cognate antigen is unknown.

The sample was naive CD4+ T cells from PBMCs. Stated subset: CD45RA+ positively selected. The chain uses TRBV29-1 and TRBJ2-5; TRBD2 agrees at 8 bases. This TCR was recovered from a man younger than 30 in good health. Some clones in this sample may be carry-over from other donors' samples. CDR3 region: CSEKGLDLAGRETQYF. CDR3 DNA sequence: TGCAGCGAAAAAGGTCTGGATCTAGCGGGCCGGGAGACCCAGTACTTC.